This T cell receptor beta chain was sequenced in a study of T cells in tuberculosis. Regarding the study as a whole: The TCR-beta difference was not significant; alpha differences partly reflected length. Classification accuracy was approximately 85% (AUROC 0.8 to 0.9) with the GMM-specific repertoire.

The method was immunoSEQ multiplex PCR; TCRdb's version includes in-frame clones alone and lacks a portion of them. The top ten clones hold 10% to 12% of a sample with 30,000 to 35,000 clones, more than 85% of them seen once. CDR1 MNHNS and CDR2 SASEGT come from the germline V gene. The length of the CDR3 is 16 residues. Trimming took off 2 bases at V and 4 bases at J, with 17 bases between the two ends. Time point: new active TB diagnosis, blood taken before or within 7 days of starting treatment. Tuberculosis was confirmed by positive sputum smear and/or M. tuberculosis culture. Concerning this clone itself: As yet, its antigen is unknown.

Source: PBMCs, taken at tuberculosis diagnosis. The clonotype originates from an adult with tuberculosis. This chain connects TRBV6-1 to TRBJ1-1; D is uncertain. The CDR3 loop reads CASSERATTQSTEAFF. DNA for the CDR3: TGTGCCAGCAGTGAAAGAGCGACGACCCAGAGCACTGAAGCTTTCTTT.